This is a list of T cell receptor beta chains from one sample in a study of blood T cell repertoires in COVID-19. The data were produced by immunoSEQ multiplex PCR, yet TCRdb's version contains in-frame clones alone and is incomplete. This table has a few hundred thousand clones, 75% to 90% appearing once. Sequenced: peripheral blood. These receptors all stem from a woman between 70 and 85 years old with COVID-19, enrolled during active disease. CDR3s leave out the opening cysteine and the closing phenylalanine or tryptophan. The D gene is left open where the match is weak.

j_gene: TRBJ1-1; v_gene: TRBV9; d_gene: TRBD1; CDR3aa: ASSLTGVGTEAF
j_gene: TRBJ1-2; v_gene: TRBV24-1; d_gene: TRBD1; CDR3aa: ATSEGGRQGDGYT
j_gene: TRBJ1-2; v_gene: TRBV19; d_gene: .; CDR3aa: ASSGAGNYGYT
j_gene: TRBJ2-1; v_gene: TRBV6-4; d_gene: .; CDR3aa: ASSPSGTHLISYNEQF
j_gene: TRBJ2-2; v_gene: TRBV6-2/TRBV6-3; d_gene: .; CDR3aa: ASSYGGQGNTGELF
j_gene: TRBJ2-3; v_gene: TRBV3-1/TRBV3-2; d_gene: TRBD2; CDR3aa: ASSHRTSGRGDTQY
j_gene: TRBJ2-2; v_gene: TRBV2; d_gene: .; CDR3aa: ASSENPAGTGELF
j_gene: TRBJ1-2; v_gene: TRBV6-4; d_gene: TRBD1; CDR3aa: ASRPGTGGNYGYT
j_gene: TRBJ1-4; v_gene: TRBV20-1; d_gene: .; CDR3aa: SASGQINEKLF
j_gene: TRBJ1-1; v_gene: TRBV24-1; d_gene: .; CDR3aa: ATVKPTGRETEAF
j_gene: TRBJ2-3; v_gene: TRBV3-1/TRBV3-2; d_gene: .; CDR3aa: ASSQGGNTDTQY
j_gene: TRBJ2-2; v_gene: TRBV6-5; d_gene: .; CDR3aa: ASYPGQNTGELF
j_gene: TRBJ2-7; v_gene: TRBV19; d_gene: .; CDR3aa: ASSRGGPYEQY
j_gene: TRBJ2-7; v_gene: TRBV18; d_gene: .; CDR3aa: ASSPPEGVVYEQY
j_gene: TRBJ1-2; v_gene: TRBV4-1; d_gene: TRBD1; CDR3aa: ASSPGQGAAQGGSGYT
j_gene: TRBJ1-2; v_gene: TRBV28; d_gene: TRBD1; CDR3aa: ASSLPGGGAVYGYT
j_gene: TRBJ1-1; v_gene: TRBV19; d_gene: TRBD1; CDR3aa: ASSPLQGTAF
j_gene: TRBJ1-1; v_gene: TRBV5-5; d_gene: .; CDR3aa: ASSLMGSNMNTEAF
j_gene: TRBJ1-5; v_gene: TRBV7-2; d_gene: .; CDR3aa: ASSNSVDQPQH
j_gene: TRBJ1-1; v_gene: TRBV19; d_gene: .; CDR3aa: ASSPQAGADTEAF
j_gene: TRBJ1-1; v_gene: TRBV30; d_gene: TRBD1; CDR3aa: AWSRQGDTEAF
j_gene: TRBJ2-7; v_gene: TRBV6-6; d_gene: TRBD1; CDR3aa: ASSPQGSYEQY
j_gene: TRBJ2-1; v_gene: TRBV5-5; d_gene: .; CDR3aa: ASTFRGAVNEQF
j_gene: TRBJ2-6; v_gene: TRBV9; d_gene: TRBD2; CDR3aa: ASSPRGGVGANVLT
j_gene: TRBJ2-3; v_gene: TRBV10-3; d_gene: .; CDR3aa: AIRGSSSTDTQY
j_gene: TRBJ1-2; v_gene: TRBV6-2/TRBV6-3; d_gene: TRBD1; CDR3aa: ASSGQGEYGYT
j_gene: TRBJ2-1; v_gene: TRBV4-2; d_gene: .; CDR3aa: ASSQVGTTSYNEQF
j_gene: TRBJ2-1; v_gene: TRBV3-1/TRBV3-2; d_gene: .; CDR3aa: ASSQDSNSYNEQF
j_gene: TRBJ1-5; v_gene: TRBV15; d_gene: TRBD1; CDR3aa: ATSREFLTGGQPQH
j_gene: TRBJ1-2; v_gene: TRBV5-1; d_gene: TRBD1; CDR3aa: ASSPTPDRPRYT
j_gene: TRBJ2-2; v_gene: TRBV10-3; d_gene: .; CDR3aa: ATKDQGNTGELF
j_gene: TRBJ1-5; v_gene: TRBV19; d_gene: .; CDR3aa: ASSGSGGEPQH
j_gene: TRBJ1-2; v_gene: TRBV3-1/TRBV3-2; d_gene: .; CDR3aa: ASSLGGNYGYT
j_gene: TRBJ1-5; v_gene: TRBV6-5; d_gene: TRBD1; CDR3aa: ASSYSGQGIQPQH
j_gene: TRBJ1-5; v_gene: TRBV7-8; d_gene: TRBD1; CDR3aa: ASSLGTVHSNQPQH
j_gene: TRBJ1-2; v_gene: TRBV18; d_gene: .; CDR3aa: ASSPSYTPRDLDGYT
j_gene: TRBJ2-5; v_gene: TRBV7-2; d_gene: .; CDR3aa: ASSLWTEETQY
j_gene: TRBJ1-2; v_gene: TRBV19; d_gene: .; CDR3aa: ASSTQIYGYT
j_gene: TRBJ2-2; v_gene: TRBV5-1; d_gene: .; CDR3aa: ASSPSGERTGELF
j_gene: TRBJ2-3; v_gene: TRBV2; d_gene: TRBD2; CDR3aa: ASLFGLAENTDTQY
j_gene: TRBJ2-5; v_gene: TRBV5-4; d_gene: TRBD1; CDR3aa: ASSLDPRGRQTQY
j_gene: TRBJ1-3; v_gene: TRBV5-1; d_gene: .; CDR3aa: ASSTGDPRSGNTIY
j_gene: TRBJ2-1; v_gene: TRBV5-1; d_gene: TRBD2; CDR3aa: ASSKTSGNYNEQF
j_gene: TRBJ2-2; v_gene: TRBV19; d_gene: .; CDR3aa: ASSIRGGNTGELF
j_gene: TRBJ2-7; v_gene: TRBV5-6; d_gene: .; CDR3aa: ASSSKDRPYEQY
j_gene: TRBJ1-6; v_gene: TRBV6-5; d_gene: .; CDR3aa: ASRQTTGINSPLH
j_gene: TRBJ2-5; v_gene: TRBV15; d_gene: .; CDR3aa: ATSRAEYQETQY
j_gene: TRBJ2-7; v_gene: TRBV7-2; d_gene: TRBD1; CDR3aa: ASSPNKDRVKRSSYEQY
j_gene: TRBJ1-2; v_gene: TRBV28; d_gene: .; CDR3aa: ASSPPRTASYGYT
j_gene: TRBJ1-6; v_gene: TRBV10-2; d_gene: .; CDR3aa: ASSDQGYNSPLH
j_gene: TRBJ1-5; v_gene: TRBV3-1/TRBV3-2; d_gene: .; CDR3aa: ASSPQYSNQPQH
j_gene: TRBJ2-1; v_gene: TRBV2; d_gene: TRBD1; CDR3aa: ASSESVDRGYNEQF
j_gene: TRBJ1-4; v_gene: TRBV7-2; d_gene: .; CDR3aa: ASTLNSRTNEKLF
j_gene: TRBJ2-5; v_gene: TRBV18; d_gene: TRBD2; CDR3aa: ASSPPAGEETQY
j_gene: TRBJ2-7; v_gene: TRBV7-9; d_gene: TRBD2; CDR3aa: ASSLGAGAYEQY